This T cell receptor (beta chain) was sequenced in a study of breast tumors, draining lymph nodes, adjacent tissues. One entry per CDR3 protein results from TCRdb running MiXCR on the multiplex PCR reads. The table shows 200,000 to 250,000 distinct CDR3 sequences, with under 35% occurring only once. Samples came from axillary lymph nodes draining the breast cancer. Study-level points and caveats: Tumor repertoires ranked between lymph nodes and nontumor tissue in diversity, with V and J gene preferences.

CDR1 ENHRY and CDR2 SYGVKD come from the germline V gene. Trimming removed 5 bases from V and 7 bases from J; junction bases left unmatched: 5. The CDR3 extends over 13 amino acids. On this clonotype itself: Its specificity is unknown.

The chain couples TRBV10-3 to TRBJ1-3, with 7 bases matching TRBD1. The sample comprised axillary lymph node tissue. The clonotype was recovered from a female donor with breast cancer. Some clones in this sample may be carry-over from other donors' samples. CDR3 sequence (DNA): TGTGCCATCAGTTCGGACAGGAGGAACACCATATATTTT. This codes for CAISSDRRNTIYF.